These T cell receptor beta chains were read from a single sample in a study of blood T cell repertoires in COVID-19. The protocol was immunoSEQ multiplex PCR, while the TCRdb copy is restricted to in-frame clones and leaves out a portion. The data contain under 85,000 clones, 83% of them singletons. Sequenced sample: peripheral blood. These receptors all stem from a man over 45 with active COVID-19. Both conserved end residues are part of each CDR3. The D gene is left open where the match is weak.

CASSAQGHRGNTIYF	TRBV18	-
CASSGTGENQPQHF	TRBV19	TRBD1
CASSQIQVREQYF	TRBV11-2	-
CSASSLAGDSYEQYF	TRBV20-1	TRBD2
CASSLRGLSEVYNEQFF	TRBV27	-
CASSLTKLAGVYNEQFF	TRBV5-4	TRBD2
CAISERLAGAGDEQFF	TRBV10-3	TRBD2
CAWSSGGSALHF	TRBV30	TRBD1
CASSSTSGSTDTQYF	TRBV5-1	TRBD2
CASSPPGLGDIQYF	TRBV7-2	-
CASSSFRSYNEQFF	TRBV19	-
CASSSGLAGVNIQYF	TRBV7-2	TRBD2
CASSPQLAGEDTQYF	TRBV6-2/TRBV6-3	TRBD2
CATSDSRYPNQPQHF	TRBV24-1	-
CASSSTGLMNTEAFF	TRBV11-2	TRBD1
CASRRGTQETQYF	TRBV12-3/TRBV12-4	-
CASRWGTSGRDEQFF	TRBV3-1/TRBV3-2	TRBD2
CASSPTLPLFTYEQYF	TRBV18	-
CASSTDRDIYGYTF	TRBV6-5	TRBD1
CASSPGGVGYEQYF	TRBV7-8	TRBD2
CASSSGAGNTEAFF	TRBV6-6	-
CASTPLALRNERTDTQYF	TRBV5-1	-
CASKREGLLNSPLHF	TRBV6-5	-
CASSQRGQLKEKLFF	TRBV3-1/TRBV3-2	TRBD1
CASSPQGTGNTIYF	TRBV18	-
CASSSTGGEDTQYF	TRBV5-1	TRBD1
CATSVSGTGNEKLFF	TRBV15	TRBD1
CASLRDRGFGNTIYF	TRBV6-5	TRBD1
CASSPSTGGGTEAFF	TRBV18	TRBD1
CASSFPQTSINEQFF	TRBV7-3	-
CASSLGLAGGFSYNEQFF	TRBV7-3	TRBD2
CASSRREDLTDTQYF	TRBV14	-
CASSSSGTGVRGYTF	TRBV6-2/TRBV6-3	TRBD1
CAWNNNPGTYNSPLHF	TRBV30	-
CSGGDRASYNEQFF	TRBV29-1	TRBD1
CASSLGQGADEQYF	TRBV5-1	TRBD1
CASSSYAGLAESSYNEQFF	TRBV6-2/TRBV6-3	TRBD2
CASSLDRATDTQYF	TRBV5-1	-
CASNPWRGTANYGYTF	TRBV7-9	-
CASSLNHRGEQYF	TRBV7-2	-
CSVAGLTSSYEQYF	TRBV29-1	-
CASSQDPGRYQSAPAF	TRBV14	-
CASSLAAGFNTGELFF	TRBV11-1	-
CASSAFGTSGRDNEQFF	TRBV6-1	TRBD2
CASSPSASGELFF	TRBV9	-
CASKRLAGGRNEQFF	TRBV10-2	TRBD2
CASSPRQIRYGYTF	TRBV27	-
CSVDEGAADTEAFF	TRBV29-1	TRBD1
CASSPDRGETQYF	TRBV11-1	TRBD1
CASSSPTGRRETQYF	TRBV7-8	-
CASSPGRQGGGYTF	TRBV9	-